The 21 T cell receptor beta chains below come from one sample, sequenced in a study of T cell responses to AZD1222 COVID-19 vaccine. The repertoire was sequenced with immunoSEQ multiplex PCR; TCRdb's copy has only in-frame clones and lacks some. The sample carries 200,000 to 250,000 clones, less than 95% recorded once. The specimen comprised peripheral blood, sampled 28 days after the second dose of the MenACWY control vaccine. Source of these receptors: an adult who received the MenACWY meningococcal vaccine as a control.

With respect to this clone: A far bigger clonotype differs at one base, so this is likely a read error. The genes are TRBV5-6 and TRBJ2-7; D is possibly TRBD1 (7 bases). The CDR3 extends over 12 amino acids. Trimming shortened V by 5 bases and J by 3 bases, and 9 bases separated the two germline ends. From germline, CDR1 is SGHDT and CDR2 YYEEEE. CDR3 in amino acids: CASSQGGYEQYF. CDR3 nucleotide sequence: TGTGCCAGCAGTCAGGGGGGCTACGAGCAGTACTTC.

The V call is TRBV18, the J call TRBJ2-3; D is ambiguous. CDR1 is KGHSH, CDR2 LQKENI, per germline. V shed 8 bases and J shed 4 bases, with 13 bases lying between them. This CDR3 has 13 residues. CDR3: CASLRSPSDTQYF. CDR3 in DNA: TGTGCCAGCCTCCGTTCCCCATCAGATACGCAGTATTTT.

The V gene is TRBV6-5, the J gene TRBJ2-1, with TRBD2 matching over 8 bases. The CDR3 is made up of 13 amino acids. Germline CDR1 is MNHEY and CDR2 is SVGAGI. The J segment lost 11 bases and the V segment lost 5 bases, leaving 8 bases of the junction unmatched. The CDR3 loop is CASSPGLELKQFF. The CDR3 DNA is TGTGCCAGCAGTCCGGGACTAGAACTGAAGCAGTTCTTC.

This clone was seen a handful of times. The V and J genes are TRBV5-6 and TRBJ2-7, with a possible D match to TRBD2 (6 bases). The V end lost 1 base, the J end lost 4 bases, and 6 bases lay between the germline ends. CDR3 length equals 12 residues. The V gene's germline CDR1 is SGHDT and CDR2 YYEEEE. The CDR3 here is CASSLSGYEQYF. For the CDR3, the DNA is TGTGCCAGCAGCTTGAGCGGGTACGAGCAGTACTTC.

The CDR3 is CASSSLAGYNEQFF. The CDR3 region has the DNA TGTGCCAGTAGTTCCCTAGCGGGCTACAATGAGCAGTTCTTC. The chain uses TRBV19 and TRBJ2-1, with 8 bases identical to TRBD2. Germline CDR1 LNHDA, CDR2 SQIVND (reference sequence). The CDR3 has 14 residues. The V gene end was trimmed by 5 bases and the J gene end by 3 bases; junction bases not matched to a gene: 3.

The chain links TRBV29-1 to TRBJ1-4, with D possibly being TRBD1 (6 bases). Deletions cut 7 bases from V and 7 bases from J, with 16 bases between. The germline gives CDR1 SQVTM, CDR2 ANQGSEA. The CDR3 extends over 13 amino acids. CDR3 DNA sequence: TGCAGCGGTGCTGGGACAAGATCTGAAAAACTGTTTTTT. Its translation: CSGAGTRSEKLFF.

The chain joins TRBV6-2 or TRBV6-3 to TRBJ2-7, with D perhaps TRBD1 or TRBD2 (5 bases each). Trimming cost V 5 bases and J 2 bases, with 13 bases left between them. The CDR3 totals 14 residues. Germline V lookup: CDR1 MNHEY, CDR2 SVGEGT. DNA for the CDR3: TGTGCCAGCAGTCACTGGGACGGCCCCTACGAGCAGTACTTC. Translation: CASSHWDGPYEQYF.

The count of this clone is one. The chain links TRBV24-1 to TRBJ2-1, with 13 bases matching TRBD2. Germline loops: CDR1 KGHDR, CDR2 SFDVKD. This CDR3 has 21 amino acids. The J segment lost 0 bases and the V segment lost 4 bases, leaving 14 bases of the junction unmatched. The DNA for the CDR3 is TGTGCCACCAGTGACTGGGGGGCCGGGACTAGCGGGGAGCCCTCCTACAATGAGCAGTTCTTC. As protein: CATSDWGAGTSGEPSYNEQFF.

The chain combines TRBV7-9 with TRBJ1-4; 11 bases fit TRBD1. Germline trimming cut 5 bases from V and 7 bases from J; bases unmatched to any gene: 15. Looked up from germline, CDR1 is SEHNR and CDR2 is FQNEAQ (reference sequence). The CDR3 has 18 residues. CDR3 nucleotides: TGTGCCAGCAGCGGTGGGACAGGGGGAGTACTCTCGAGTGAAAAACTGTTTTTT. This translates into CASSGGTGGVLSSEKLFF. Complete variable domain (other parts from reference TRBV7-9 and TRBJ1-4): DTGVSQNPRHKITKRGQNVTFRCDPISEHNRLYWYRQTLGQGPEFLTYFQNEAQLEKSRLLSDRFSAERPKGSFSTLEIQRTEQGDSAMYLCASSGGTGGVLSSEKLFFGSGTQLSVL.

The rearrangement uses TRBV4-1 and TRBJ1-1; TRBD1 aligns across 10 bases. From germline, CDR1 is MGHRA and CDR2 YSYEKL. V lost 3 bases to trimming and J lost 0 bases; unmatched junction nucleotides: 10. This CDR3 is built from 18 residues. CDR3 amino acids: CASSQATPDRGVNTEAFF. DNA of the CDR3: TGCGCCAGCAGCCAGGCAACCCCGGACAGGGGGGTGAACACTGAAGCTTTCTTT.

The chain uses TRBV3-1 (or the pseudogene TRBV3-2) and TRBJ1-1; D not certain. The V gene's germline CDR1 is LGHDT and CDR2 YNNKEL (reference sequence). Trimming removed 3 bases from V and 12 bases from J, with 20 bases in between. This CDR3 region has 14 residues. CDR3 amino acids: CASSHQRTYQVTFF. The CDR3 region has the DNA TGTGCCAGCAGCCACCAAAGGACGTACCAAGTCACTTTCTTT.

V gene TRBV4-2 combines with J gene TRBJ2-1; no clear D. Germline V gene data show CDR1 as LGHNA and CDR2 as YNFKEQ. This CDR3 region has 13 residues. The V gene lost 1 base and the J gene lost 5 bases, with 6 bases spanning the gap. In DNA form, the CDR3 reads TGTGCCAGCAGCCAAGTTAGAGACAATGAGCAGTTCTTC. Amino acid sequence: CASSQVRDNEQFF.

In nucleotides, the CDR3 is TGCGCCAGCAGCCTTGGTTTAACATCCCAAGAGACCCAGTACTTC. Translation gives CASSLGLTSQETQYF. The chain carries TRBV4-1 and TRBJ2-5; D is uncertain. V lost 4 bases and J lost 1, with 13 bases in between. CDR1 MGHRA and CDR2 YSYEKL come from the germline V gene. The CDR3 spans 15 residues.

This chain connects TRBV6-2 or TRBV6-3 to TRBJ2-7, with no clear D. CDR1 and CDR2 from the germline V gene are MNHEY and SVGEGT. This CDR3 spans 14 amino acids. Trimming removed 3 bases at V and 2 bases at J, with 11 bases between. The CDR3 loop reads CASSYYSNTYEQYF. The CDR3 nucleotides read TGTGCCAGCAGTTATTACAGCAATACCTACGAGCAGTACTTC.

The chain is built from TRBV6-2 or TRBV6-3 and TRBJ1-2, with TRBD1 identical over 7 bases. The CDR3 runs 20 residues. Germline assignment: CDR1 MNHEY and CDR2 SVGEGT. Trimming at V came to 0 bases and at J to 5 bases, leaving 21 bases not matched to a gene. The CDR3 DNA reads TGTGCCAGCAGTTACTCGGCGAGTGTTACGAGGGGGCCCTTTCTGTATGGCTACACCTTC. This codes for CASSYSASVTRGPFLYGYTF.

V is TRBV5-8 and J is TRBJ2-1; no reliable D call. The CDR3 extends over 15 amino acids. V was trimmed by 0 bases and J by 1 base, leaving 8 bases between them. Germline V gene lookup returns CDR1 SGHTS and CDR2 YDEGEE. This chain's CDR3 is CASSLEGISYNEQFF. The CDR3, as DNA: TGTGCCAGCAGCTTGGAAGGGATATCCTACAATGAGCAGTTCTTC.

The genes are TRBV25-1 and TRBJ2-2; D might be TRBD2 (5 bases). Germline V lookup: CDR1 MGHDK, CDR2 SYGVNS. Trimming shortened V by 2 bases and J by 1 base, and 5 bases separated the two germline ends. CDR3 length: 14 amino acids. The CDR3 nucleotides are TGTGCCAGCAGTGAAGCGGGGAACACCGGGGAGCTGTTTTTT. Protein sequence: CASSEAGNTGELFF.

The chain carries TRBV9 and TRBJ2-3; 9 positions match TRBD1. The CDR3 spans 16 residues. V lost 2 bases and J lost 6; bases outside the gene matches: 10. Germline V gene sequence: CDR1 SGDLS, CDR2 YYNGEE. CDR3 residues: CASSVQPGQGKDTQYF. The CDR3 DNA is TGTGCCAGCAGCGTTCAACCGGGACAGGGAAAGGATACGCAGTATTTT.

The CDR3 loop reads CASSISTKYEQYF. The CDR3 nucleotides are TGTGCCAGTAGTATATCCACTAAATACGAGCAGTACTTC. The V and J genes are TRBV19 and TRBJ2-7; D unresolved. V lost 2 bases, J lost 4 bases, and 9 bases lay in between. The CDR3 loop spans 13 amino acids. CDR1 LNHDA and CDR2 SQIVND come from the germline V gene (reference sequence).

The chain uses TRBV5-8 and TRBJ1-1; 10 positions match TRBD1. The CDR3 is 15 amino acids. The junction had 4 bases not matched to a gene; V was cut back by 2 bases and J by 3 bases. The germline gives CDR1 SGHTS, CDR2 YDEGEE. The CDR3 here is CASSFRGTGDTEAFF. Written as DNA, the CDR3 is TGTGCCAGCAGCTTCCGAGGGACAGGGGACACTGAAGCTTTCTTT.

The chain has TRBV10-3 and TRBJ2-5, with a tentative D call TRBD2 (7 bases). The germline V gene encodes CDR1 ENHRY and CDR2 SYGVKD. Trimming removed 7 bases from V and 1 base from J, with 16 bases in between. CDR3 size: 15 residues. This CDR3 is CAIKAGAARQETQYF. The CDR3, as DNA: TGTGCCATCAAGGCGGGGGCCGCCCGCCAAGAGACCCAGTACTTC.